This T cell receptor (beta chain) is from a study of CD8 T cells in ankylosing spondylitis. Study outcomes and limitations: There was a TCR beta motif, made of eight highly homologous variants, that appeared characteristic of ankylosing spondylitis blood. Disease-linked clones, CD8+, were relatively rare in peripheral blood. Previously reported in reactive arthritis synovial fluid and blood were some of the motif variants.

This clonotype was counted between two and nine times. Its cognate antigen is unknown. Germline CDR1 reads MGHRA; CDR2 reads YSYEKL. Trimming shortened V by 0 bases and J by 3 bases, and 11 bases separated the two germline ends. The CDR3 runs 15 residues. Construction of TCR beta libraries was performed using quantitative 5'-RACE with molecular barcodes. MiXCR, run by TCRdb on the 5' RACE reads, gives a single entry per CDR3 protein. The sample records nearly 250,000 distinct CDR3 sequences, roughly 32% being singletons. V is TRBV4-1 and J is TRBJ1-2, with D perhaps TRBD1 (6 bases). The clonotype was recovered from a male donor with ankylosing spondylitis or in good health (not recorded which). The sample comprised blood, either unsorted or a sorted T cell fraction (not recorded which). CDR3 coding DNA: TGCGCCAGCAGCCAAGACCCACAGGGAGACTATGGCTACACCTTC. It codes for CASSQDPQGDYGYTF.